The 21 T cell receptor beta chains in this list originate from one sample, sequenced in a study of T cells in Graves' hyperthyroidism and ophthalmopathy. Amplification targeted TCR beta CDR3 regions from RNA transcripts. During a first-round RT-PCR of the TCR CDR3, the HTBI primer set was used. TCRdb itself ran the multiplex PCR reads through MiXCR, one entry per CDR3 protein. The table records 750,000 to 900,000 distinct CDR3 sequences, 38% of them present only once. The sample consisted of blood. Receptors originate from a young man with Graves' hyperthyroidism.

This clonotype was picked up one time. This chain connects TRBV7-9 to TRBJ2-3; D not resolved. The germline V and J ends were trimmed by 1 base and 5 bases, with 13 bases remaining between them. CDR1 and CDR2 (germline): SEHNR, FQNEAQ (reference sequence). The CDR3 totals 15 residues. The CDR3 here is CASSLGVSRRDTQYF. The CDR3 coding sequence is TGTGCCAGCAGCTTAGGGGTATCGAGGCGAGATACGCAGTATTTT.

This clonotype was observed many times. Here the CDR3 DNA reads TGTGCCAGCAGCCAGAACGATGGCGACGAGCAGTACTTC. Translating it yields CASSQNDGDEQYF. The chain combines TRBV9 with TRBJ2-7; D is unclear. Trimming shortened V by 4 bases and J by 5 bases, and 13 bases separated the two germline ends. The CDR3 runs to 13 residues. Germline V gene sequence: CDR1 SGDLS, CDR2 YYNGEE.

The chain recombines TRBV6-1 with TRBJ2-2; tentatively, D is TRBD2 (5 bases). The V gene lost 8 bases and the J gene lost 1 base, with 8 bases spanning the gap. Germline CDR1 is MNHNS and CDR2 is SASEGT. This CDR3 contains 13 residues. CDR3 DNA: TGTGCCAGCGGACGGGGGAACACCGGGGAGCTGTTTTTT. It translates to CASGRGNTGELFF.

This clonotype was counted ten times or more. This chain connects TRBV7-2 to TRBJ2-6; D is possibly TRBD1 or TRBD2 (6 bases each). The CDR3 is 15 residues long. V lost 7 bases and J 0 bases, leaving 10 bases between the germline ends. The germline gives CDR1 SGHTA, CDR2 FQGNSA. The DNA of the CDR3 is TGTGCCAGCACCGAGGGGGGCTCTGGGGCCAACGTCCTGACTTTC. Translating gives CASTEGGSGANVLTF.

This clonotype occurred many times. V gene TRBV7-6 combines with J gene TRBJ2-7, with 7 bases aligning to TRBD2. This CDR3 is 13 amino acids long. The J segment lost 6 bases and the V segment lost 4 bases, leaving 6 bases of the junction unmatched. The V gene's germline CDR1 is SGHVS and CDR2 FNYEAQ. The CDR3 region has the DNA TGTGCCAGCAGCTCTGCGGCGGGGGTCGAGCAGTACTTC. Residues: CASSSAAGVEQYF. Drawing the rest from reference TRBV7-6 and TRBJ2-7, the complete variable domain is GAGVSQSPRYKVTKRGQDVALRCDPISGHVSLYWYRQALGQGPEFLTYFNYEAQQDKSGLPNDRFSAERPEGSISTLTIQRTEQRDSAMYRCASSSAAGVEQYFGPGTRLTVT.

As concerns this clonotype: A read error may account for a junction end that differs from germline. This rearrangement joins TRBV10-3 to TRBJ2-5; D is possibly TRBD1 (5 bases). CDR1 is ENHRY, CDR2 SYGVKD, per germline. The CDR3 runs to 14 residues. The CDR3 DNA follows: TGTGCCAGCAGTTACCAGGGAACAAGTGAGACCCAGTACTTC. Its protein is CASSYQGTSETQYF.

In the case of this clonotype: A read error may be the cause here, since a much bigger clone is one base away. This sequence joins TRBV20-1 and TRBJ2-2; tentative D call: TRBD1 (6 bases). This CDR3 is 13 amino acids long. The V gene's germline CDR1 is DFQATT and CDR2 SNEGSKA (reference sequence). The V gene lost 7 bases and the J gene lost 5 bases, with 14 bases spanning the gap. CDR3: CSGATGRTGELFF. CDR3 DNA: TGCAGTGGTGCAACAGGGCGGACCGGGGAGCTGTTTTTT.

This clonotype was seen a few times. This rearrangement joins TRBV7-9 to TRBJ1-4; TRBD1 aligns across 11 bases. The germline V gene has CDR1 SEHNR and CDR2 FQNEAQ (reference sequence). This CDR3 is built from 17 residues. The trim removed 5 bases at V and 8 bases at J, leaving 13 bases unmatched. The CDR3 nucleotides are TGTGCCAGCAGCAGTCGGACAGGGGGCGTCCAACGGGAAAAACTGTTTTTT. Amino acids: CASSSRTGGVQREKLFF. Combining the CDR3 with reference TRBV7-9 and TRBJ1-4 gives the whole variable domain DTGVSQNPRHKITKRGQNVTFRCDPISEHNRLYWYRQTLGQGPEFLTYFQNEAQLEKSRLLSDRFSAERPKGSFSTLEIQRTEQGDSAMYLCASSSRTGGVQREKLFFGSGTQLSVL.

In this sample, this clonotype turned up a few times. The rearrangement uses TRBV5-1 and TRBJ1-4; TRBD1 is a possible D gene (5 bases). The V end was cut by 3 bases, the J end by 8 bases, with 14 bases between. In germline, CDR1 is SGHRS, CDR2 YFSETQ. The CDR3 contains 14 residues. CDR3: CASSSQAAGEKLFF. The DNA of the CDR3 is TGCGCCAGCAGCTCACAGGCGGCGGGGGAAAAACTGTTTTTT.

Regarding this clonotype: Mismatch with germline at one junction end may stem from a read error. The rearrangement uses TRBV12-3 or TRBV12-4 and TRBJ1-4, with a possible D match to TRBD1 (6 bases). The CDR3 loop spans 14 amino acids. The CDR3 nucleotides are TGTGCCAGCAGTTCCTACGGGGGACACAACAAACTGCTTTTT. Residues: CASSSYGGHNKLLF.

This clonotype appeared many times. The V and J genes are TRBV10-3 and TRBJ1-1; TRBD1 is a possible D gene (5 bases). This CDR3 has 13 amino acids. Trimming stripped 3 bases from V and 4 bases from J, with 9 bases between. Looked up from germline, CDR1 is ENHRY and CDR2 is SYGVKD. CDR3 loop: CAISDPGTTEAFF. In DNA form, the CDR3 reads TGTGCCATCAGTGACCCGGGGACCACTGAAGCTTTCTTT.

Ten or more counts support this clonotype. The rearrangement joins TRBV9 to TRBJ1-6, with D possibly matching TRBD1 (6 bases). Per germline, CDR1 SGDLS and CDR2 YYNGEE. V was trimmed by 0 bases and J by 10 bases, leaving 8 bases between them. The CDR3 length is 13 residues. This chain's CDR3 is CASSVDRESPLHF. For the CDR3, the DNA is TGTGCCAGCAGCGTAGACAGGGAATCACCCCTCCACTTT.

Note on this clonotype: This may stem from a read error, because a much larger clone lies one nucleotide away. This chain connects TRBV5-5 to TRBJ2-5; no clear D gene. The ends were cut back, 1 base at V and 9 bases at J, with 13 bases in the middle. In germline, CDR1 is SGHKS, CDR2 YYEKEE (reference sequence). This CDR3 is 13 amino acids long. CDR3 sequence (DNA): TGTGCCAGCAGCTTGACTTCCTCCGGCGCCCAGTACTTC. Its protein is CASSLTSSGAQYF. Complete variable domain (other parts from reference TRBV5-5 and TRBJ2-5): DAGVTQSPTHLIKTRGQQVTLRCSPISGHKSVSWYQQVLGQGPQFIFQYYEKEERGRGNFPDRFSARQFPNYSSELNVNALLLGDSALYLCASSLTSSGAQYFGPGTRLLVL.

In this sample, this clonotype turned up a few times. The chain is built from TRBV11-2 and TRBJ2-7, with a possible D match to TRBD1 (5 bases). Trimming stripped 6 bases from V and 2 bases from J, with 11 bases between. The CDR3 is 13 residues long. CDR1 and CDR2 from the germline V gene are SGHAT and FQNNGV. DNA of the CDR3: TGTGCCAGCAGTGACAAGGGGCCCTACGAGCAGTACTTC. Protein product: CASSDKGPYEQYF.

This clonotype was picked up a small number of times. This clone may be a read error of a much larger clone one base away. V and J are TRBV4-3 and TRBJ1-1; weak D call: TRBD1 (6 bases). Per germline, CDR1 LGHNA and CDR2 YSLEER. The CDR3 totals 13 residues. V gave up 6 bases and J gave up 0 bases, with 8 bases separating them. The CDR3 protein is CASRDRMNTEAFF. CDR3 nucleotide sequence: TGCGCCAGCAGAGACAGGATGAACACTGAAGCTTTCTTT.

Ten or more counts support this clonotype. This sequence joins TRBV29-1 and TRBJ1-2, with TRBD1 as a possible D gene (6 bases). Germline-derived CDR1 and CDR2 are SQVTM and ANQGSEA. The CDR3 runs 15 residues. V lost 3 bases, J lost 2 bases, and 16 bases lay in between. As DNA, the CDR3 is TGCAGCGTTGATGGAGGTACAGGGAGGAACTATGGCTACACCTTC. Protein: CSVDGGTGRNYGYTF.

The rearrangement joins TRBV7-2 to TRBJ2-2; D is perhaps TRBD1 or TRBD2 (5 bases each). CDR3 length: 15 residues. Per germline, CDR1 SGHTA and CDR2 FQGNSA. V shed 1 base and J shed 6 bases, with 12 bases lying between them. The CDR3 DNA is TGTGCCAGCAGCTTAGAGGGGACCCTAGCCGGGGAGCTGTTTTTT. Its protein is CASSLEGTLAGELFF.

V gene TRBV25-1 combines with J gene TRBJ1-6; D gene ambiguous. This CDR3 is built from 16 residues. Germline V CDR1 and CDR2: MGHDK, SYGVNS. V was pared by 5 bases and J by 7 bases, with 18 bases between. This chain's CDR3 is CASSPQGEMGNSPLHF. Here the CDR3 DNA reads TGTGCCAGCAGTCCACAAGGTGAAATGGGGAATTCACCCCTCCACTTT.

This clonotype was counted a few times. V is TRBV12-3 or TRBV12-4 and J is TRBJ2-5; 7 nucleotides agree with TRBD1. The CDR3 spans 13 residues. V dropped 7 bases and J dropped 1; count of bases not matched to a gene: 3. The CDR3 region has the DNA TGTGCCAGCACTTGGACAGGCCAAGAGACCCAGTACTTC. Amino acid sequence: CASTWTGQETQYF.

This clonotype appeared a few times. This chain connects TRBV5-4 to TRBJ1-1, with TRBD1 matching over 8 bases. Germline trimming cut 3 bases from V and 4 bases from J; bases unmatched to any gene: 5. The CDR3 consists of 14 residues. Germline V gives CDR1 SGHNT, CDR2 YYREEE (reference sequence). CDR3 sequence: CASSSQGDLTEAFF. CDR3 DNA sequence: TGTGCCAGCAGCTCACAGGGGGACCTCACTGAAGCTTTCTTT.

The rearrangement links TRBV9 to TRBJ2-5; 7 bases line up with TRBD2. This CDR3 is built from 17 residues. V shed 4 bases, J shed 0 bases, and the junction held 12 bases outside the gene matches. The V gene's germline CDR1 is SGDLS and CDR2 YYNGEE. As DNA, the CDR3 is TGTGCCAGCAGCCTTGGGGTGGGCGGGGGAGACCAAGAGACCCAGTACTTC. This sequence encodes CASSLGVGGGDQETQYF.